A selection of T cell receptor beta chains follows, all from one sample in a study of blood T cell repertoires in COVID-19. TCRdb keeps only in-frame clones here, not all; method: immunoSEQ multiplex PCR. The profile covers roughly 250,000 clones, with about 89% appearing a single time and approximately 9% taken by the ten largest. Sequenced sample: PBMCs or T cells enriched from blood (not recorded which). Receptors originate from a man aged 35 to 55 who had recovered from COVID-19. Both conserved end residues are part of each CDR3. Fields, in order: D gene, J gene, CDR3 length, clone size, V gene, CDR3 protein, CDR3 DNA. The D gene is left open where the match is weak. Size tells how often a clone was seen (once, few, many) or the class of an expanded clone, and some rows leave it out.

D gene: TRBD2; J gene: TRBJ2-3; CDR3 length: 15; clone size: -; V gene: TRBV28; CDR3 protein: CASSTVAGATDTQYF; CDR3 DNA: TGTGCCAGCAGCACCGTTGCGGGAGCCACAGATACGCAGTATTTT
D gene: -; J gene: TRBJ2-1; CDR3 length: 13; clone size: -; V gene: TRBV18; CDR3 protein: CASSPTLQGWEFF; CDR3 DNA: TGTGCCAGCTCACCCACCCTTCAGGGATGGGAGTTCTTC
D gene: -; J gene: TRBJ1-5; CDR3 length: 15; clone size: -; V gene: TRBV28; CDR3 protein: CASSSPGGSNQPQHF; CDR3 DNA: TGTGCCAGCAGTTCCCCTGGCGGTAGCAATCAGCCCCAGCATTTT
D gene: TRBD2; J gene: TRBJ2-3; CDR3 length: 18; clone size: -; V gene: TRBV24-1; CDR3 protein: CATSDPVGSGTSTDTQYF; CDR3 DNA: TGTGCCACCAGTGACCCCGTTGGTAGCGGGACGAGCACAGATACGCAGTATTTT
D gene: TRBD1; J gene: TRBJ1-5; CDR3 length: 15; clone size: once; V gene: TRBV15; CDR3 protein: CATSRGRQGDQPQHF; CDR3 DNA: TGTGCCACCAGCAGGGGTCGACAGGGCGATCAGCCCCAGCATTTT
D gene: -; J gene: TRBJ2-2; CDR3 length: 18; clone size: -; V gene: TRBV7-9; CDR3 protein: CASSFFIHIPVLSGELFF; CDR3 DNA: TGTGCCAGCAGCTTCTTTATCCATATTCCGGTGTTGTCGGGGGAGCTGTTTTTT
D gene: TRBD1; J gene: TRBJ2-2; CDR3 length: 16; clone size: -; V gene: TRBV11-2; CDR3 protein: CASSLFPGGSTGELFF; CDR3 DNA: TGTGCCAGCAGCTTATTCCCAGGGGGCAGCACCGGGGAGCTGTTTTTT
D gene: -; J gene: TRBJ1-2; CDR3 length: 13; clone size: -; V gene: TRBV30; CDR3 protein: CAWSATGPYGYTF; CDR3 DNA: TGTGCCTGGAGTGCAACAGGGCCCTATGGCTACACCTTC
D gene: -; J gene: TRBJ1-1; CDR3 length: 14; clone size: -; V gene: TRBV11-3; CDR3 protein: CASSRVQGRTEAFF; CDR3 DNA: TGTGCCAGCAGCCGAGTACAGGGTAGGACTGAAGCTTTCTTT
D gene: TRBD1; J gene: TRBJ2-6; CDR3 length: 18; clone size: -; V gene: TRBV7-9; CDR3 protein: CASRSIRGRVSGANVLTF; CDR3 DNA: TGTGCCAGCAGAAGTATCAGGGGGCGAGTGTCTGGGGCCAACGTCCTGACTTTC
D gene: -; J gene: TRBJ1-2; CDR3 length: 14; clone size: once; V gene: TRBV5-1; CDR3 protein: CASSLEGRKYGYTF; CDR3 DNA: TGCGCCAGCAGCTTGGAAGGCAGGAAATATGGCTACACCTTC
D gene: TRBD1; J gene: TRBJ1-3; CDR3 length: 15; clone size: -; V gene: TRBV5-8; CDR3 protein: CASSLTGAFIGTIYF; CDR3 DNA: TGTGCCAGCAGCCTAACAGGGGCCTTTATAGGCACCATATATTTT
D gene: TRBD2; J gene: TRBJ2-7; CDR3 length: 16; clone size: -; V gene: TRBV3-1/TRBV3-2; CDR3 protein: CASSHTLAGAPYEQYF; CDR3 DNA: TGTGCCAGCAGCCACACGCTAGCGGGAGCCCCCTACGAGCAGTACTTC
D gene: -; J gene: TRBJ1-1; CDR3 length: 15; clone size: -; V gene: TRBV7-8; CDR3 protein: CASSPSGQVNTEAFF; CDR3 DNA: TGTGCCAGCAGCCCCTCGGGACAAGTGAACACTGAAGCTTTCTTT
D gene: -; J gene: TRBJ2-5; CDR3 length: 15; clone size: -; V gene: TRBV10-3; CDR3 protein: CAISEHQRGAETQYF; CDR3 DNA: TGTGCCATCAGTGAACATCAGCGCGGGGCAGAGACCCAGTACTTC
D gene: TRBD1; J gene: TRBJ1-6; CDR3 length: 13; clone size: -; V gene: TRBV19; CDR3 protein: CASGQANNSPLHF; CDR3 DNA: TGTGCCAGCGGACAGGCAAATAATTCACCCCTCCACTTT
D gene: -; J gene: TRBJ1-1; CDR3 length: 13; clone size: once; V gene: TRBV19; CDR3 protein: CASSPQWPTEAFF; CDR3 DNA: TGTGCCAGTAGTCCTCAGTGGCCCACTGAAGCTTTCTTT
D gene: -; J gene: TRBJ2-5; CDR3 length: 12; clone size: -; V gene: TRBV5-6; CDR3 protein: CASSTQKETQYF; CDR3 DNA: TGTGCCAGCAGCACGCAGAAAGAGACCCAGTACTTC
D gene: TRBD2; J gene: TRBJ2-3; CDR3 length: 15; clone size: -; V gene: TRBV3-1/TRBV3-2; CDR3 protein: CASSQDQAGTDTQYF; CDR3 DNA: TGTGCCAGCAGCCAAGACCAAGCGGGAACAGATACGCAGTATTTT
D gene: -; J gene: TRBJ2-7; CDR3 length: 13; clone size: -; V gene: TRBV11-3; CDR3 protein: CASSHRGSYEQYF; CDR3 DNA: TGTGCCAGCAGCCACCGGGGATCCTACGAGCAGTACTTC
D gene: TRBD1; J gene: TRBJ2-7; CDR3 length: 13; clone size: -; V gene: TRBV5-8; CDR3 protein: CASRTGGPYEQYF; CDR3 DNA: TGTGCCAGCAGGACAGGGGGTCCCTACGAGCAGTACTTC
D gene: TRBD2; J gene: TRBJ2-1; CDR3 length: 21; clone size: -; V gene: TRBV4-3; CDR3 protein: CASSPEPPGLAGEGSYNEQFF; CDR3 DNA: TGCGCCAGCAGCCCAGAACCCCCGGGACTAGCGGGAGAAGGGTCGTACAATGAGCAGTTCTTC
D gene: -; J gene: TRBJ2-2; CDR3 length: 17; clone size: -; V gene: TRBV19; CDR3 protein: CASSITPPDRHTGELFF; CDR3 DNA: TGTGCCAGTAGTATAACCCCCCCTGACAGACACACCGGGGAGCTGTTTTTT
D gene: -; J gene: TRBJ1-5; CDR3 length: 13; clone size: -; V gene: TRBV6-5; CDR3 protein: CATVTGLNQPQHF; CDR3 DNA: TGTGCCACCGTGACAGGATTGAATCAGCCCCAGCATTTT
D gene: -; J gene: TRBJ2-7; CDR3 length: 14; clone size: -; V gene: TRBV7-2; CDR3 protein: CASSLARRSYEQYF; CDR3 DNA: TGTGCCAGCAGCTTAGCCCGGAGATCCTACGAGCAGTACTTC
D gene: TRBD1; J gene: TRBJ1-1; CDR3 length: 14; clone size: -; V gene: TRBV6-5; CDR3 protein: CASSQAGGYTEAFF; CDR3 DNA: TGTGCCAGCAGCCAAGCAGGGGGCTATACTGAAGCTTTCTTT
D gene: -; J gene: TRBJ2-7; CDR3 length: 15; clone size: once; V gene: TRBV11-3; CDR3 protein: CASSFPWGGSYEQYF; CDR3 DNA: TGTGCCAGCAGCTTCCCCTGGGGCGGCTCCTACGAGCAGTACTTC
D gene: -; J gene: TRBJ2-4; CDR3 length: 19; clone size: -; V gene: TRBV9; CDR3 protein: CASSVDAASSVESKNIQYF; CDR3 DNA: TGTGCCAGCAGCGTAGACGCCGCATCGAGCGTGGAGAGCAAAAACATTCAGTACTTC
D gene: -; J gene: TRBJ2-1; CDR3 length: 15; clone size: -; V gene: TRBV7-3; CDR3 protein: CASSPSLGPYNEQFF; CDR3 DNA: TGTGCCAGCAGCCCCTCACTAGGGCCCTACAATGAGCAGTTCTTC
D gene: TRBD1; J gene: TRBJ2-7; CDR3 length: 15; clone size: -; V gene: TRBV20-1; CDR3 protein: CSASRPDRRPYEQYF; CDR3 DNA: TGCAGTGCTAGTCGACCGGACAGGCGCCCCTACGAGCAGTACTTC
D gene: TRBD1; J gene: TRBJ2-1; CDR3 length: 16; clone size: -; V gene: TRBV2; CDR3 protein: CASSERTGGFYNEQFF; CDR3 DNA: TGTGCCAGCAGTGAGAGGACAGGGGGATTCTACAATGAGCAGTTCTTC
D gene: -; J gene: TRBJ1-1; CDR3 length: 14; clone size: -; V gene: TRBV5-4; CDR3 protein: CASSHQGFDIEAFF; CDR3 DNA: TGTGCCAGCAGCCACCAGGGTTTTGACATTGAAGCTTTCTTT
D gene: TRBD1; J gene: TRBJ1-4; CDR3 length: 16; clone size: -; V gene: TRBV10-2; CDR3 protein: CASSEPRDSLNEKLFF; CDR3 DNA: TGCGCCAGCAGTGAACCCCGGGACAGCTTAAATGAAAAACTGTTTTTT
D gene: TRBD1; J gene: TRBJ2-7; CDR3 length: 14; clone size: once; V gene: TRBV19; CDR3 protein: CASSEPGQGYEQYF; CDR3 DNA: TGTGCCAGTAGTGAACCGGGACAGGGATACGAGCAGTACTTC
D gene: -; J gene: TRBJ2-5; CDR3 length: 12; clone size: -; V gene: TRBV11-2; CDR3 protein: CASSLRGETQYF; CDR3 DNA: TGTGCCAGCAGCTTAAGGGGGGAGACCCAGTACTTC
D gene: TRBD2; J gene: TRBJ2-7; CDR3 length: 17; clone size: -; V gene: TRBV10-3; CDR3 protein: CAISENTPTSGSYEQYF; CDR3 DNA: TGTGCCATCAGTGAGAATACGCCTACTAGCGGCTCCTACGAGCAGTACTTC
D gene: -; J gene: TRBJ1-1; CDR3 length: 15; clone size: -; V gene: TRBV2; CDR3 protein: CASRPGLFRNTEAFF; CDR3 DNA: TGTGCCAGCAGGCCCGGGTTATTCAGGAACACTGAAGCTTTCTTT
D gene: -; J gene: TRBJ2-3; CDR3 length: 15; clone size: -; V gene: TRBV15; CDR3 protein: CATSRERTGNSGWYF; CDR3 DNA: TGTGCCACCAGCAGAGAGAGGACGGGCAACAGCGGTTGGTATTTT
D gene: -; J gene: TRBJ2-7; CDR3 length: 14; clone size: -; V gene: TRBV5-1; CDR3 protein: CASSLTPGVYEQYF; CDR3 DNA: TGCGCCAGCAGCTTAACCCCGGGGGTCTACGAGCAGTACTTC
D gene: TRBD1; J gene: TRBJ1-4; CDR3 length: 14; clone size: -; V gene: TRBV18; CDR3 protein: CASSSQGMNEKLFF; CDR3 DNA: TGTGCCAGCTCATCACAGGGGATGAATGAAAAACTGTTTTTT
D gene: -; J gene: TRBJ1-2; CDR3 length: 15; clone size: -; V gene: TRBV3-1/TRBV3-2; CDR3 protein: CASSQDMADYYGYTF; CDR3 DNA: TGTGCCAGCAGCCAAGATATGGCAGATTACTATGGCTACACCTTC
D gene: TRBD1; J gene: TRBJ1-1; CDR3 length: 16; clone size: -; V gene: TRBV9; CDR3 protein: CASSADRGGGIAEAFF; CDR3 DNA: TGTGCCAGCAGCGCCGACAGGGGCGGAGGTATAGCTGAAGCTTTCTTT
D gene: TRBD2; J gene: TRBJ2-7; CDR3 length: 16; clone size: -; V gene: TRBV6-2/TRBV6-3; CDR3 protein: CASSYSAGAPFYEQYF; CDR3 DNA: TGTGCCAGCAGTTACTCGGCGGGAGCCCCCTTCTACGAGCAGTACTTC
D gene: -; J gene: TRBJ2-1; CDR3 length: 15; clone size: -; V gene: TRBV23-1; CDR3 protein: CASSHRQCSYNEQFF; CDR3 DNA: TGCGCCAGCAGTCATCGACAGTGCTCCTACAATGAGCAGTTCTTC
D gene: -; J gene: TRBJ1-4; CDR3 length: 16; clone size: -; V gene: TRBV5-1; CDR3 protein: CASSPLGDMGPEKLFF; CDR3 DNA: TGCGCCAGCAGCCCTCTAGGGGACATGGGTCCTGAAAAACTGTTTTTT
D gene: TRBD1; J gene: TRBJ2-4; CDR3 length: 15; clone size: -; V gene: TRBV24-1; CDR3 protein: CATSSGTGGKNIQYF; CDR3 DNA: TGTGCCACCAGCTCCGGGACAGGGGGCAAAAACATTCAGTACTTC
D gene: TRBD2; J gene: TRBJ2-1; CDR3 length: 16; clone size: -; V gene: TRBV11-2; CDR3 protein: CASSLGPFASGGEQFF; CDR3 DNA: TGTGCCAGCAGCTTAGGCCCTTTTGCTAGCGGGGGAGAGCAGTTCTTC
D gene: TRBD1; J gene: TRBJ1-2; CDR3 length: 11; clone size: -; V gene: TRBV20-1; CDR3 protein: CRGTGVYGYTF; CDR3 DNA: TGCAGGGGGACAGGGGTCTATGGCTACACCTTC
D gene: TRBD1; J gene: TRBJ1-3; CDR3 length: 16; clone size: -; V gene: TRBV6-5; CDR3 protein: CASSYIPGTGGDTIYF; CDR3 DNA: TGTGCCAGCAGTTACATACCCGGGACAGGGGGAGACACCATATATTTT
D gene: -; J gene: TRBJ1-4; CDR3 length: 15; clone size: -; V gene: TRBV11-1; CDR3 protein: CASSKIGVTNEKLFF; CDR3 DNA: TGTGCCAGCAGCAAGATCGGGGTAACTAATGAAAAACTGTTTTTT
D gene: TRBD1; J gene: TRBJ1-4; CDR3 length: 14; clone size: -; V gene: TRBV19; CDR3 protein: CASSRDRGREKLFF; CDR3 DNA: TGTGCCAGTAGCCGGGACAGGGGTCGAGAAAAACTGTTTTTT
D gene: -; J gene: TRBJ2-7; CDR3 length: 15; clone size: few; V gene: TRBV11-2; CDR3 protein: CASSLYDSSIYEQYF; CDR3 DNA: TGTGCCAGCAGCTTATACGACAGTAGCATCTACGAGCAGTACTTC
D gene: TRBD1; J gene: TRBJ2-7; CDR3 length: 18; clone size: few; V gene: TRBV7-2; CDR3 protein: CASSLARTGRTQVYEQYF; CDR3 DNA: TGTGCCAGCAGCTTAGCTAGGACAGGCCGTACCCAGGTCTACGAGCAGTACTTC
D gene: -; J gene: TRBJ1-4; CDR3 length: 17; clone size: -; V gene: TRBV28; CDR3 protein: CASSSTRDWRSNEKLFF; CDR3 DNA: TGTGCCAGCAGTTCTACAAGGGACTGGAGGTCCAATGAAAAACTGTTTTTT
D gene: TRBD1; J gene: TRBJ1-5; CDR3 length: 16; clone size: -; V gene: TRBV2; CDR3 protein: CARYRTGCNSNQPQHF; CDR3 DNA: TGTGCCAGATATAGGACAGGTTGTAATAGCAATCAGCCCCAGCATTTT
D gene: TRBD2; J gene: TRBJ2-1; CDR3 length: 14; clone size: -; V gene: TRBV30; CDR3 protein: CAWSRVAGADEQFF; CDR3 DNA: TGTGCCTGGAGTAGGGTAGCGGGGGCGGATGAGCAGTTCTTC